These 23 T cell receptor beta chains originate from one sample sequenced in a study of early T cells in non-severe SARS-CoV-2 infection (dated by TCRdb to the early 2020s). Library creation used 5' RACE. The listed sequencing device is NextSeq 500. The raw public data were reprocessed by TCRdb itself: fastp quality trimming at Q25, MiXCR clonotype calling, in-frame beta chains only. For every CDR3 protein sequence, its rows merge into one entry that carries the most common genes and DNA. The sample records approximately 52,000 distinct CDR3 sequences, about 8.2% of which are singletons. Of the sample, roughly 9.9% is held by the ten largest clones. Material: whole blood. These TCRs come from an adult who was a healthcare worker with PCR-confirmed SARS-CoV-2 infection or an uninfected control (not recorded which).

The chain has TRBV12-3 or TRBV12-4 and TRBJ2-7; 10 bases map to TRBD1. Losses at the gene ends were 5 bases for V and 5 bases for J; bases not matched to a gene: 3. The CDR3 runs 13 residues. The CDR3 DNA is TGTGCCAGCAGTGCGGACAGGGGGAACGAGCAGTACTTC. Its protein product is CASSADRGNEQYF.

In its sample, this clonotype was seen a few times. V usage is TRBV11-2 and J usage is TRBJ2-1; a possible D gene is TRBD2 (5 bases). Germline loops: CDR1 SGHAT, CDR2 FQNNGV. The CDR3 runs to 14 residues. With 5 bases removed from V and 7 bases from J, the gap between germline ends came to 15 bases. The chain's CDR3 is CASSPGGRANEQFF. CDR3 nucleotide sequence: TGTGCCAGCAGCCCAGGAGGACGGGCTAATGAGCAGTTCTTC.

This clonotype was counted a few times. V and J are TRBV4-1 and TRBJ2-1; TRBD2 might be the D (5 bases). Trimming shortened V by 0 bases and J by 9 bases, and 18 bases separated the two germline ends. CDR3 length: 16 residues. The germline gives CDR1 MGHRA, CDR2 YSYEKL. Here the CDR3 DNA reads TGCGCCAGCAGCCAAGATCCCCGGGGAACGTTAAGTGAGCAGTTCTTC. Translating it yields CASSQDPRGTLSEQFF.

At least ten counts were recorded for this clonotype. This chain links TRBV7-9 with TRBJ1-4; D unresolved. Trimming pared 1 base from V and 8 bases from J, leaving 5 bases between. The CDR3 runs to 12 residues. Germline CDR1 is SEHNR and CDR2 is FQNEAQ (reference sequence). The CDR3 region is CASSLGGEKLFF. CDR3 DNA sequence: TGTGCCAGCAGCTTAGGAGGGGAAAAACTGTTTTTT.

This clonotype turned up a few times. The rearrangement links TRBV21-1 to TRBJ2-1; the table names TRBD2, a call not compared with the DNA. TRBV21-1 is listed as a pseudogene. The CDR3 loop spans 17 amino acids. The CDR3 nucleotides are TGTGCCAGCAGCAACCTGGTAGCGGGAGGGCTTTACAATGAGCAGTTCTTC. It is translated as CASSNLVAGGLYNEQFF.

This clonotype was seen many times. V usage is TRBV7-2 and J usage is TRBJ2-3; D gene unclear. There are 14 residues in the CDR3. Germline V gene sequence: CDR1 SGHTA, CDR2 FQGNSA. Trimming stripped 3 bases from V and 1 base from J, with 8 bases between. CDR3 protein: CASSLSTRTDTQYF. Here the CDR3 DNA reads TGTGCCAGCAGCTTGAGTACCCGCACAGATACGCAGTATTTT.

The chain has TRBV24-1 and TRBJ2-7; D is ambiguous. The ends were cut back, 9 bases at V and 0 bases at J, with 11 bases in the middle. The V gene's germline CDR1 is KGHDR and CDR2 SFDVKD. CDR3 length: 13 residues. CDR3 residues: CATASINSYEQYF. The CDR3 DNA sequence: TGTGCCACCGCATCCATTAACTCCTACGAGCAGTACTTC.

A few counts support this clonotype. The CDR3 coding sequence is TGTGCCAGCAGCTTGTCTTTGGGGAACACTGAAGCTTTCTTT. Translated: CASSLSLGNTEAFF. The chain uses TRBV3-1 and TRBJ1-1, with D uncertain. The CDR3 runs to 14 residues. Trimming left V 5 bases short and J 1 base short, with 11 bases between. Germline V CDR1 and CDR2: LGHDT, YNNKEL (reference sequence).

This clonotype has at least ten counts. CDR3 in amino acids: CASSSQGNTEAFF. Written as DNA, the CDR3 is TGTGCCAGCAGCTCACAGGGCAACACTGAAGCTTTCTTT. The rearrangement joins TRBV7-3 to TRBJ1-1; D is possibly TRBD1 (6 bases). V gave up 4 bases and J gave up 2 bases, with 8 bases separating them. Germline V gene lookup returns CDR1 SGHTA and CDR2 FQGTGA. This CDR3 has 13 amino acids.

This clonotype was picked up a small number of times. J is TRBJ1-1 and V is TRBV9, with D possibly being TRBD1 (6 bases). V gave up 2 bases and J gave up 8 bases, with 10 bases separating them. CDR1 is SGDLS, CDR2 YYNGEE, per germline. CDR3 length: 12 amino acids. This chain's CDR3 is CASSVGGPEAFF. For the CDR3, the DNA is TGTGCCAGCAGCGTGGGGGGCCCCGAAGCTTTCTTT.

In its sample, this clonotype was seen a few times. The rearrangement joins TRBV4-1 to TRBJ1-5; D might be TRBD1 (5 bases). This CDR3 has 19 amino acids. Germline values: CDR1 MGHRA, CDR2 YSYEKL. Trimming shortened V by 1 base and J by 2 bases, and 21 bases separated the two germline ends. CDR3: CASSQANMGLGGGNQPQHF. CDR3 DNA sequence: TGCGCCAGCAGCCAAGCCAACATGGGGCTTGGAGGGGGCAATCAGCCCCAGCATTTT.

The chain links TRBV9 to TRBJ2-3, with 11 bases identical to TRBD1. Germline-derived CDR1 and CDR2 are SGDLS and YYNGEE. The CDR3 loop spans 15 amino acids. After removal of 1 base from V and 4 bases from J, the junction contained 2 bases not matched to a gene. CDR3 protein: CASSVKGQGADTQYF. For the CDR3, the DNA is TGTGCCAGCAGCGTAAAGGGACAGGGGGCAGATACGCAGTATTTT.

There are many counts of this clonotype. The chain has TRBV2 and TRBJ2-1; D not certain. The CDR3 has 14 amino acids. Germline CDR1 reads SNHLY; CDR2 reads FYNNEI. V lost 7 bases to trimming and J lost 5 bases, with 15 bases between them. The CDR3 here is CASKGYNVDNEQFF. CDR3 nucleotides: TGTGCCAGCAAAGGTTACAATGTTGACAATGAGCAGTTCTTC.

The gene calls are TRBV11-2 and TRBJ2-5; 10 bases agree with TRBD2. In germline, CDR1 is SGHAT, CDR2 FQNNGV. The CDR3 spans 18 residues. V lost 5 bases to trimming and J lost 0 bases; unmatched junction nucleotides: 12. CDR3 in amino acids: CASSPPPKLAGNQETQYF. CDR3 DNA sequence: TGTGCCAGCAGCCCCCCGCCCAAACTAGCGGGGAACCAAGAGACCCAGTACTTC.

The chain is built from TRBV3-1 and TRBJ2-5; D uncertain. Trimming left V 4 bases short and J 4 bases short, with 10 bases between. This CDR3 comprises 13 residues. Germline lookup yields CDR1 LGHDT and CDR2 YNNKEL (reference sequence). For the CDR3, the DNA is TGTGCCAGCAGCCCCATTTTTGGAGAGACCCAGTACTTC. Translated: CASSPIFGETQYF.

The chain couples TRBV20-1 to TRBJ2-3; TRBD2 agrees at 16 bases. The CDR3 consists of 15 residues. Germline V CDR1 and CDR2: DFQATT, SNEGSKA (reference sequence). For the CDR3, the DNA is TGCACCCTGGGACTAGCGGGGGGGCCACAACGAACGCAGTATTTT. Its translation is CTLGLAGGPQRTQYF.

This chain joins TRBV27 and TRBJ1-2; 9 bases line up with TRBD1. The CDR3 extends over 15 amino acids. CDR1 is MNHEY, CDR2 SMNVEV, per germline (reference sequence). After removal of 4 bases from V and 4 bases from J, the junction contained 7 bases not matched to a gene. The CDR3 DNA is TGTGCCAGCAGTTGGGACAGGGTTACGACCTATGGCTACACCTTC. This encodes CASSWDRVTTYGYTF.

This clonotype showed up just a few times. The chain is built from TRBV6-6 and TRBJ1-6, with no clear D. Per germline, CDR1 MNHNY and CDR2 SVGAGI (reference sequence). The CDR3 consists of 15 residues. V was clipped by 6 bases and J by 12 bases, with 21 bases between them. CDR3 DNA: TGTGCCAGCAGCCCCTTCGGGCAGAGCGGAAAACCCCTCCACTTT. This sequence encodes CASSPFGQSGKPLHF.

The rearrangement uses TRBV3-1 and TRBJ2-1; TRBD2 matches at 9 bases. The germline gives CDR1 LGHDT, CDR2 YNNKEL (reference sequence). The CDR3 loop spans 15 amino acids. Trimming at V came to 0 bases and at J to 5 bases, leaving 2 bases not matched to a gene. The CDR3 reads CASSQDSGRHNEQFF. In DNA form, the CDR3 reads TGTGCCAGCAGCCAAGACAGCGGGAGGCACAATGAGCAGTTCTTC.

The chain couples TRBV4-3 to TRBJ2-1; 8 bases fit TRBD2. V lost 1 base to trimming and J lost 11 bases; unmatched junction nucleotides: 7. The germline CDR1 and CDR2 sequences are LGHNA and YSLEER. The CDR3 extends over 14 amino acids. In DNA, the CDR3 is TGCGCCAGCAGCCAAGTTGGACTAGCAGAGAAGCAGTTCTTC. Its translation is CASSQVGLAEKQFF.

The chain joins TRBV2 to TRBJ1-6; the match to TRBD1 covers 7 bases. CDR1 and CDR2 from the germline V gene are SNHLY and FYNNEI. V lost 8 bases to trimming and J lost 10 bases; unmatched junction nucleotides: 5. CDR3 length: 12 residues. This chain's CDR3 is CASRQGHSPLHF. The CDR3 bases are TGTGCCAGCCGACAGGGACACTCACCCCTCCACTTT.

This clonotype was observed a handful of times. The V and J genes are TRBV6-4 and TRBJ1-1; 10 bases map to TRBD1. Germline V lookup: CDR1 MRHNA, CDR2 SNTAGT. With 7 bases clipped from V and 5 bases from J, the junction kept 7 bases outside the gene matches. The CDR3 is made up of 14 amino acids. CDR3 protein: CASMATGGMTEAFF. The CDR3 DNA reads as TGTGCCAGCATGGCGACAGGGGGCATGACTGAAGCTTTCTTT.

This clonotype was detected ten times or more. The J gene is TRBJ2-2, the V gene TRBV6-6; 9 bases are shared with TRBD2. V lost 7 bases, J lost 6 bases, and 9 bases stayed unmatched. This CDR3 comprises 15 residues. CDR1 and CDR2 (germline): MNHNY, SVGAGI (reference sequence). The CDR3 nucleotides are TGTGCCAGCATGGTCTGGCGGGGGGGCCCCGGGGAGCTGTTTTTT. It is translated as CASMVWRGGPGELFF.